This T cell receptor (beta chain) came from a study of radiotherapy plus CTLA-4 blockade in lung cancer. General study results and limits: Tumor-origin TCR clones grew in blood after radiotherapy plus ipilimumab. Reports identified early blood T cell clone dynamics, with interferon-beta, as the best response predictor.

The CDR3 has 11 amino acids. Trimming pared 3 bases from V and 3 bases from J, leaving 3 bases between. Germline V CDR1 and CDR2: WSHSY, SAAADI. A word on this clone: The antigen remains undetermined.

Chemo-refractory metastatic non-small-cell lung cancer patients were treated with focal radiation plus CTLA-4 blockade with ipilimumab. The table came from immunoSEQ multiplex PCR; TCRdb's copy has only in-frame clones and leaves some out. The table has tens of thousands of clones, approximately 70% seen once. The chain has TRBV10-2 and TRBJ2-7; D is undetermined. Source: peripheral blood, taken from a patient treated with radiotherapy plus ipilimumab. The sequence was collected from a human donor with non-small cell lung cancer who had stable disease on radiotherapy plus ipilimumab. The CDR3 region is CASSDYYEQYF. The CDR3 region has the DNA TGCGCCAGCAGTGACTACTACGAGCAGTACTTC.